The sequence of this TCR beta chain was determined in a study of T cell changes during pregnancy in multiple sclerosis. V was trimmed by 0 bases and J by 3 bases, leaving 7 bases between them. This CDR3 comprises 13 residues. Germline V CDR1 and CDR2: SGDLS, YYNGEE. The repertoire was sequenced with immunoSEQ multiplex PCR; TCRdb's copy has only in-frame clones and lacks some. The data contain roughly 39,000 clones, around nine tenths of them singletons. This rearrangement joins TRBV9 to TRBJ2-7; D might be TRBD1 (5 bases). The input for sequencing was CD4+ T cells from peripheral blood mononuclear cells, taken in the first trimester of pregnancy. This receptor was identified in a female donor in good health, enrolled as a control in a pregnancy study. CDR3 region: CASSVEDSYEQYF. The CDR3 region has the DNA TGTGCCAGCAGCGTAGAAGACAGCTACGAGCAGTACTTC.